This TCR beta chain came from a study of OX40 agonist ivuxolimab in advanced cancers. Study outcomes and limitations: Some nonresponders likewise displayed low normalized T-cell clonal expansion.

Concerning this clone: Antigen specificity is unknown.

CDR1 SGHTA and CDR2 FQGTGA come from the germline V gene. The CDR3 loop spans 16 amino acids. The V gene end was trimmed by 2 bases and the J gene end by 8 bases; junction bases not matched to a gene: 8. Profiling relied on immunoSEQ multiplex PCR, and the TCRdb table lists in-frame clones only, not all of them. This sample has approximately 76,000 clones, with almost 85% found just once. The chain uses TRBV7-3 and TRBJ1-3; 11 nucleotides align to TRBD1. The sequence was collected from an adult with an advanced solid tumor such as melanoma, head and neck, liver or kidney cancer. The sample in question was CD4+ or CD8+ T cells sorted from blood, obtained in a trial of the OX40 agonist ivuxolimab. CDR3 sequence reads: CASSLFVGQGADTIYF. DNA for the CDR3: TGTGCCAGCAGCTTATTTGTCGGACAGGGGGCGGACACCATATATTTT.